The text below deals with one T cell receptor beta chain. This sample is drawn from a study of blood T cell repertoires in COVID-19. Germline CDR1 and CDR2: MNHEY and SVGAGI. The V end lost 6 bases, the J end lost 1 base, and 12 bases lay between the germline ends. This CDR3 is built from 15 residues. The data were produced by immunoSEQ multiplex PCR, yet TCRdb's version contains in-frame clones alone and is incomplete. The table lists roughly 100,000 clones, roughly 84% of them singletons. The sample comprised peripheral blood. This chain uses TRBV6-5 with TRBJ2-2; a possible D gene is TRBD2 (6 bases). This receptor was obtained from a human donor in a cohort sampled during active COVID-19. For the CDR3, the DNA is TGTGCCAGCAGGGGGGGAACAGGGAACACCGGGGAGCTGTTTTTT. Its protein product is CASRGGTGNTGELFF.